These 21 T cell receptor beta chains were sequenced from one sample in a study of T cell changes during pregnancy in multiple sclerosis. Some clones are missing from TCRdb's copy, which holds only in-frame ones; the method was immunoSEQ multiplex PCR. In the table there are 47,000 or so clones, 80% to 90% of which are singletons. The specimen comprised peripheral blood, sampled in the first trimester of pregnancy. These receptor sequences come from a female donor with multiple sclerosis, enrolled in a pregnancy study.

A single count supports this clone. This chain uses TRBV4-1 with TRBJ1-2, with TRBD1 matching over 11 bases. This CDR3 has 18 residues. Trimming at V came to 0 bases and at J to 4 bases, leaving 10 bases not matched to a gene. Germline CDR1 and CDR2: MGHRA and YSYEKL. The CDR3 DNA reads TGCGCCAGCAGCCAAGAGGGACAGGGGGGTCCTAATCGCTATGGCTACACCTTC. This gives the protein CASSQEGQGGPNRYGYTF.

This chain uses TRBV28 with TRBJ1-2; the D gene is possibly TRBD1 (5 bases). The germline CDR1 and CDR2 sequences are MDHEN and SYDVKM. The V end lost 10 bases, the J end lost 4 bases, and 22 bases lay between the germline ends. CDR3 size: 15 residues. The CDR3 sequence is CATGRDGAESYGYTF. The CDR3 DNA sequence: TGTGCCACGGGTAGGGATGGGGCCGAAAGCTATGGCTACACCTTC.

This chain joins TRBV15 and TRBJ1-1, with D tentatively TRBD1 (6 bases). V was cut by 5 bases and J by 6 bases, with 16 bases left in between. Looked up from germline, CDR1 is LNHNV and CDR2 is YYDKDF (reference sequence). The CDR3 is made up of 14 amino acids. The CDR3 DNA reads TGTGCCACCAGCCCCTACGGGGGGCGAGCTGAAGCTTTCTTT. This codes for CATSPYGGRAEAFF.

V usage is TRBV7-2 and J usage is TRBJ2-3, with a weak D call TRBD1 (6 bases). The germline gives CDR1 SGHTA, CDR2 FQGNSA. The CDR3 has 15 amino acids. V lost 5 bases and J 3 bases, leaving 15 bases between the germline ends. CDR3 nucleotides: TGTGCCAGCAGCCCAGTTGGGGGCTGGACAGATACGCAGTATTTT. Residues: CASSPVGGWTDTQYF.

This clone was seen a few times. The chain combines TRBV6-5 with TRBJ1-2; 7 bases are a match to TRBD1. The V segment lost 6 bases and the J segment 8 bases; nucleotides outside the gene matches: 12. Germline CDR1 MNHEY, CDR2 SVGAGI. CDR3 size: 14 residues. CDR3 sequence: CASRRQGEVEGYTF. In nucleotides, the CDR3 is TGTGCCAGCAGGCGGCAGGGGGAAGTGGAGGGCTACACCTTC.

The chain recombines TRBV2 with TRBJ1-2, with 7 bases lining up with TRBD1. Germline V gives CDR1 SNHLY, CDR2 FYNNEI. CDR3 length equals 13 residues. CDR3 loop: CATREGGRSGYTF. In DNA, the CDR3 is TGTGCGACCCGGGAAGGGGGCAGAAGTGGCTACACCTTC.

This chain uses TRBV6-6 with TRBJ2-3; D uncertain. V dropped 4 bases and J dropped 6 bases, with 14 bases sitting between them. CDR1 is MNHNY and CDR2 is SVGAGI in the germline V gene (reference sequence). The CDR3 consists of 14 residues. The CDR3 here is CASSSSIMQDTQYF. CDR3 bases: TGTGCCAGCAGTTCCTCTATTATGCAGGATACGCAGTATTTT.

CDR3 sequence reads: CASRKSGGGYNEQFF. The CDR3 bases are TGTGCCAGCAGAAAAAGCGGGGGGGGATACAATGAGCAGTTCTTC. The V gene is TRBV28, the J gene TRBJ2-1; 10 nucleotides agree with TRBD2. After removal of 6 bases from V and 4 bases from J, the junction contained 6 bases not matched to a gene. Germline CDR1 MDHEN, CDR2 SYDVKM. The CDR3 is made up of 15 amino acids. The full variable domain, rest sourced from reference TRBV28 and TRBJ2-1, is DVKVTQSSRYLVKRTGEKVFLECVQDMDHENMFWYRQDPGLGLRLIYFSYDVKMKEKGDIPEGYSVSREKKERFSLILESASTNQTSMYLCASRKSGGGYNEQFFGPGTRLTVL.

The J gene is TRBJ2-7, the V gene TRBV11-2, with D possibly being TRBD1 (6 bases). Germline values: CDR1 SGHAT, CDR2 FQNNGV. The V gene lost 4 bases and the J gene lost 3 bases, with 13 bases spanning the gap. The CDR3 has 14 amino acids. The CDR3 loop reads CASSSMTGYYEQYF. CDR3 DNA: TGTGCCAGCAGCTCCATGACAGGATACTACGAGCAGTACTTC.

The chain's CDR3 is CASSLVSEGEQFF. The CDR3 DNA reads as TGTGCCAGCAGCTTAGTGTCGGAGGGTGAGCAGTTCTTC. The rearrangement links TRBV7-3 to TRBJ2-1; a weak D match, TRBD2 (6 bases). V was shortened by 2 bases and J by 9 bases, with 11 bases between the two germline ends. Germline V CDR1 and CDR2: SGHTA, FQGTGA. The CDR3 spans 13 residues.

This chain joins TRBV9 and TRBJ2-7, with 9 positions matching TRBD2. This CDR3 is 15 amino acids long. V was pared by 7 bases and J by 2 bases, with 10 bases of the junction left unmatched. Germline assignment: CDR1 SGDLS and CDR2 YYNGEE. As DNA, the CDR3 is TGTGCCAGCGCCTTGGGTAGCGGGGGACCCTACGAGCAGTACTTC. It translates to CASALGSGGPYEQYF.

The rearrangement links TRBV2 to TRBJ1-5; possible D gene TRBD1, 6 bases. Germline V gene lookup returns CDR1 SNHLY and CDR2 FYNNEI. V lost 4 bases to trimming and J lost 3 bases, with 13 bases between them. The length of the CDR3 is 15 residues. This CDR3 reads CASSVGYRDNQPQHF. Written as DNA, the CDR3 is TGTGCCAGCAGTGTTGGGTACAGGGACAATCAGCCCCAGCATTTT.

The chain joins TRBV4-3 to TRBJ2-3, with 10 bases identical to TRBD2. The V and J ends lost 3 bases and 2 bases, in that order; junction bases with no gene match: 5. This CDR3 spans 16 amino acids. Germline-derived CDR1 and CDR2 are LGHNA and YSLEER. CDR3 sequence reads: CASSHSGGPVTDTQYF. CDR3 sequence (DNA): TGCGCCAGCAGCCATAGCGGGGGGCCAGTCACAGATACGCAGTATTTT.

The chain recombines TRBV4-1 with TRBJ2-2, with 7 bases aligning to TRBD2. Trimming took 0 bases from V and 3 from J; bases not matched to a gene: 7. This CDR3 comprises 17 residues. The germline CDR1 and CDR2 sequences are MGHRA and YSYEKL. The CDR3 here is CASSQDPSGAYTGELFF. CDR3 DNA sequence: TGCGCCAGCAGCCAAGACCCTAGCGGAGCTTACACCGGGGAGCTGTTTTTT.

The chain links TRBV27 to TRBJ1-5; 7 bases are a match to TRBD1. J was trimmed by 3 bases and V by 0 bases; bases with no gene match: 5. The CDR3 sequence is 16 residues long. Germline assignment: CDR1 MNHEY and CDR2 SMNVEV (reference sequence). The CDR3 loop is CASSLSPGQLNQPQHF. CDR3 DNA: TGTGCCAGCAGTTTATCCCCGGGACAGCTCAATCAGCCCCAGCATTTT.

For this clone: Compared with germline, one end of the junction differs, possibly owing to a read error. The V call is TRBV7-7, the J call TRBJ2-1; D is uncertain. Germline values: CDR1 SSHAT, CDR2 FNYEAQ (reference sequence). The CDR3 sequence is 14 residues long. The chain's CDR3 is CASSSSSSYNEQFF. CDR3 DNA sequence: TGTGCTAGCAGCTCAAGTAGCTCCTACAATGAGCAGTTCTTC. Looking up the rest from reference TRBV7-7 and TRBJ2-1 gives the full variable domain: GAGVSQSPRYKVTKRGQDVTLRCDPISSHATLYWYQQALGQGPEFLTYFNYEAQPDKSGLPSDRFSAERPEGSISTLTIQRTEQRDSAMYRCASSSSSSYNEQFFGPGTRLTVL.

The chain has TRBV15 and TRBJ2-7; 8 bases fit TRBD2. Losses at the gene ends were 0 bases for V and 0 bases for J; bases not matched to a gene: 1. This CDR3 has 15 amino acids. Germline lookup yields CDR1 LNHNV and CDR2 YYDKDF (reference sequence). The CDR3 DNA reads TGTGCCACCAGCAGAGATCTAGCGGGCTCCTACGAGCAGTACTTC. It yields the protein CATSRDLAGSYEQYF.

The chain employs TRBV9 and TRBJ2-3; 12 bases map to TRBD2. The CDR3 contains 17 residues. The V gene end was trimmed by 3 bases and the J gene end by 0 bases; junction bases not matched to a gene: 5. The germline gives CDR1 SGDLS, CDR2 YYNGEE. The CDR3, as DNA: TGTGCCAGCAGCGCCCGGACTAGCGGGGCTAGCACAGATACGCAGTATTTT. Amino acids: CASSARTSGASTDTQYF.

In this sample, this clone turned up once. This chain's CDR3 is CASSLEPWGVKAFF. The CDR3 coding sequence is TGTGCCAGCAGCTTGGAGCCTTGGGGGGTAAAGGCTTTCTTT. The rearrangement uses TRBV5-6 and TRBJ1-1; D is perhaps TRBD1 (5 bases). Trimming removed 0 bases from V and 11 bases from J, with 17 bases in between. CDR1 is SGHDT and CDR2 is YYEEEE in the germline V gene. CDR3 size: 14 residues.

This clone was counted between two and nine times. This chain joins TRBV7-3 and TRBJ2-3; TRBD1 might be the D (6 bases). Germline V gene sequence: CDR1 SGHTA, CDR2 FQGTGA. The CDR3 covers 14 residues. V was cut by 1 base and J by 3 bases, with 8 bases left in between. DNA of the CDR3: TGTGCCAGCAGCTTAATGGGGACAACAGATACGCAGTATTTT. Translated: CASSLMGTTDTQYF.

The chain carries TRBV4-3 and TRBJ1-3, with D unresolved. Per the germline V gene, CDR1 is LGHNA and CDR2 is YSLEER. The CDR3 contains 18 residues. The V and J ends lost 3 bases and 1 base respectively, with 19 bases between them. The CDR3 reads CASSHPTSTGNSGNTIYF. The CDR3 DNA is TGCGCCAGCAGCCACCCCACCAGCACGGGAAATTCTGGAAACACCATATATTTT.